The 32 T cell receptor beta chains reported below all come from one sample, sequenced in a study of human T cells and chemical hapten exposure. From the RACE reads, TCRdb called clonotypes with MiXCR, one entry per CDR3 protein. In the table there are 300,000 to 450,000 distinct CDR3 sequences, over 5% of which are singletons. The time point denotes: pre-sensitization, week 0. Sample treatment: therapeutic diphenylcyclopropenone sensitization with weekly scalp DPC. The sequenced sample was whole blood, obtained in connection with sensitization to the hapten diphenylcyclopropenone (DPC). The receptors shown here come from a woman aged 18-29 years with alopecia areata. Some clones in this sample may be carry-over from other donors' samples.

This clonotype was counted ten times or more. The chain carries TRBV7-8 and TRBJ1-4; D is uncertain. Trimming cost V 3 bases and J 0 bases, with 5 bases left between them. The CDR3 has 14 residues. CDR1 is SGHVS and CDR2 is FQNEAQ in the germline V gene. In DNA form, the CDR3 reads TGTGCCAGCAGCTTCCACCCAACTAATGAAAAACTGTTTTTT. Encoded protein: CASSFHPTNEKLFF.

This clonotype was found many times. The rearrangement joins TRBV27 to TRBJ2-3, with D maybe TRBD1 (5 bases). Germline loops: CDR1 MNHEY, CDR2 SMNVEV (reference sequence). Between the trimmed V and J ends, which lost 6 bases and 6 bases, there was a span of 13 bases. The CDR3 has 13 amino acids. In nucleotides, the CDR3 is TGTGCCAGCAGCCAAACCAGGGCGGATACGCAGTATTTT. Translation gives CASSQTRADTQYF.

CDR3 bases: TGTGCCAGCAGTGACACCGTTAGCAATCAGCCCCAGCATTTT. Its translation is CASSDTVSNQPQHF. This chain uses TRBV12-3 or TRBV12-4 with TRBJ1-5; D gene ambiguous. The CDR3 is made up of 14 amino acids. The V end lost 5 bases, the J end lost 0 bases, and 8 bases lay between the germline ends.

V usage is TRBV7-2 and J usage is TRBJ1-4, with D perhaps matching TRBD1 (6 bases). The CDR3 sequence is 15 residues long. V dropped 4 bases and J dropped 3 bases, with 12 bases sitting between them. In germline, CDR1 is SGHTA, CDR2 FQGNSA. CDR3: CASSSTGTANEKLFF. The CDR3 DNA is TGTGCCAGCAGCTCCACAGGGACGGCTAATGAAAAACTGTTTTTT.

As concerns this clonotype: This could be a read error, since a much larger clone is one nucleotide away. V is TRBV18 and J is TRBJ1-4; 9 positions agree with TRBD1. Looked up from germline, CDR1 is KGHSH and CDR2 is LQKENI. The CDR3 sequence is 14 residues long. The CDR3 protein is CASPPQGADEKLFF. CDR3 DNA: TGTGCCAGCCCACCACAGGGGGCAGATGAAAAACTGTTTTTT.

This clonotype was counted between two and nine times. The chain has TRBV6-5 and TRBJ1-1; perhaps TRBD1 as D (5 bases). The V gene's germline CDR1 is MNHEY and CDR2 SVGAGI. The CDR3 consists of 16 residues. The V gene lost 2 bases and the J gene lost 1 base, with 14 bases spanning the gap. The CDR3 reads CASSYPGAGKNTEAFF. The CDR3 bases are TGTGCCAGCAGTTACCCCGGGGCGGGGAAGAACACTGAAGCTTTCTTT.

The sample holds many counts of this clonotype. The chain couples TRBV6-2 or TRBV6-3 to TRBJ2-4; D is unclear. Germline values: CDR1 MNHEY, CDR2 SVGEGT. There are 15 residues in the CDR3. V was pared by 5 bases and J by 0 bases, with 11 bases between. The CDR3 loop is CASSDRSVAKNIQYF. The CDR3 DNA is TGTGCCAGCAGTGACCGATCTGTAGCCAAAAACATTCAGTACTTC.

This clonotype was detected ten times or more. The V call is TRBV5-6, the J call TRBJ2-4, with 10 bases aligning to TRBD2. Germline V gene data show CDR1 as SGHDT and CDR2 as YYEEEE. This CDR3 region has 17 residues. J lost 5 bases, V lost 1 base, and 9 bases had no gene match. The CDR3: CASSLPTLAGAENIQYF. The DNA for the CDR3 is TGTGCCAGCAGCTTGCCCACTCTAGCGGGGGCTGAAAACATTCAGTACTTC.

The chain is built from TRBV28 and TRBJ2-1, with a weak D call TRBD1 (6 bases). In germline, CDR1 is MDHEN, CDR2 SYDVKM. V was pared by 5 bases and J by 8 bases, with 22 bases between. CDR3 length: 16 residues. The CDR3 DNA reads TGTGCCAGCAGTCCTCGAGCGGACAGCCCTGGGGATGAGCAGTTCTTC. This sequence encodes CASSPRADSPGDEQFF.

This clonotype came up many times. Germline and junction disagree at one end, which may indicate a read error. The V gene is TRBV6-2 or TRBV6-3, the J gene TRBJ2-5; tentative D call: TRBD1 (5 bases). The CDR3 consists of 13 residues. Per the germline V gene, CDR1 is MNHEY and CDR2 is SVGEGT. CDR3 amino acids: CASRDTNQETQYF. CDR3 bases: TGTGCCAGCAGGGACACTAACCAGGAGACCCAGTACTTC.

This clonotype has at least ten counts. The gene calls are TRBV20-1 and TRBJ1-1; D is uncertain. The CDR3 is 13 residues long. Germline CDR1 is DFQATT and CDR2 is SNEGSKA (reference sequence). Trimming took 6 bases from V and 0 from J, leaving 11 bases between them. The DNA of the CDR3 is TGCAGTGCCGGAACGTGGATGAACACTGAAGCTTTCTTT. Translation: CSAGTWMNTEAFF.

This clonotype has at least ten counts. The chain is built from TRBV3-1 and TRBJ1-1; D call uncertain. From germline, CDR1 is LGHDT and CDR2 YNNKEL (reference sequence). This CDR3 is built from 13 residues. The V end was cut by 3 bases, the J end by 3 bases, with 8 bases between. CDR3 protein: CASSQGADTEAFF. The DNA for the CDR3 is TGTGCCAGCAGCCAGGGAGCTGACACTGAAGCTTTCTTT.

This chain uses TRBV5-4 with TRBJ1-6; unclear D gene. There are 13 residues in the CDR3. The germline CDR1 and CDR2 sequences are SGHNT and YYREEE (reference sequence). V lost 5 bases to trimming and J lost 7 bases, with 10 bases between them. The DNA for the CDR3 is TGTGCCAGCAGGCCTGATGGGAATTCACCCCTCCACTTT. It is translated as CASRPDGNSPLHF.

The chain is built from TRBV11-3 and TRBJ2-1; D gene unclear. V lost 0 bases and J 7 bases, leaving 13 bases between the germline ends. Per germline, CDR1 SGHNT and CDR2 YENEEA. This CDR3 is built from 15 residues. This CDR3 is CASSLDSKRNNEQFF. CDR3 sequence (DNA): TGTGCCAGCAGCTTAGATTCGAAACGGAATAATGAGCAGTTCTTC.

This clonotype has ten or more counts. The V and J genes are TRBV6-5 and TRBJ2-4; no definite D call. V dropped 6 bases and J dropped 7 bases, with 10 bases sitting between them. CDR3 length: 12 amino acids. Germline lookup yields CDR1 MNHEY and CDR2 SVGAGI. The CDR3 DNA is TGTGCCAGCAGGGCTAATGAGAACATTCAGTACTTC. Amino acid sequence: CASRANENIQYF.

This clonotype has more than one count but fewer than ten. Germline is not matched at one junction end, which may reflect a read error. The chain links TRBV13 to TRBJ1-3; D is uncertain. The CDR3 totals 15 residues. Germline CDR1 is PRHDT and CDR2 is FYEKMQ (reference sequence). The CDR3 spells CASSVGPYSGNTIYF. The CDR3 region has the DNA TGTGCCAGCAGCGTAGGACCGTACTCTGGAAACACCATATATTTT.

This clonotype was counted many times. The rearrangement links TRBV6-2 or TRBV6-3 to TRBJ1-5; D is unresolved. CDR3 length: 17 residues. CDR1 and CDR2 from the germline V gene are MNHEY and SVGEGT. Trimming cost V 2 bases and J 7 bases, with 21 bases left between them. DNA of the CDR3: TGTGCCAGCAGTTACCTACCGGGTAAGACATTCTACCAGCCCCAGCATTTT. Protein product: CASSYLPGKTFYQPQHF.

The V and J genes are TRBV12-3 or TRBV12-4 and TRBJ2-3; 9 bases are a match to TRBD2. Trimming at V came to 6 bases and at J to 5 bases, leaving 12 bases not matched to a gene. The CDR3 totals 16 residues. The CDR3 DNA follows: TGTGCCAGCAGCCCCTCTAGCGGGGTAGGGGTAGATACGCAGTATTTT. This sequence encodes CASSPSSGVGVDTQYF.

This clonotype was seen many times. As DNA, the CDR3 is TGTGCCAGCTCACCTGCCGACAGCATGAACACTGAAGCTTTCTTT. As protein: CASSPADSMNTEAFF. The rearrangement uses TRBV18 and TRBJ1-1, with D possibly matching TRBD1 (5 bases). The germline gives CDR1 KGHSH, CDR2 LQKENI. This CDR3 comprises 15 residues. With 3 bases removed from V and 0 bases from J, the gap between germline ends came to 11 bases. Supplemented by reference TRBV18 and TRBJ1-1, the full variable domain reads NAGVMQNPRHLVRRRGQEARLRCSPMKGHSHVYWYRQLPEEGLKFMVYLQKENIIDESGMPKERFSAEFPKEGPSILRIQQVVRGDSAAYFCASSPADSMNTEAFFGQGTRLTVV.

The sample holds many counts of this clonotype. The genes are TRBV28 and TRBJ1-1; 7 nucleotides match TRBD1. The CDR3 contains 14 residues. V was pared by 5 bases and J by 2 bases, with 5 bases of the junction left unmatched. CDR1 MDHEN and CDR2 SYDVKM come from the germline V gene. In DNA form, the CDR3 reads TGTGCCAGCAGTAGGACAGGATTAAACACTGAAGCTTTCTTT. As protein: CASSRTGLNTEAFF.

This clonotype was observed a handful of times. The CDR3 coding sequence is TGTGCCAGCAGCTTAGGGAGACATAGCAATCAGCCCCAGCATTTT. It encodes CASSLGRHSNQPQHF. The chain is built from TRBV7-2 and TRBJ1-5, with D hard to call. Trimming shortened V by 1 base and J by 0 bases, and 7 bases separated the two germline ends. The germline V gene has CDR1 SGHTA and CDR2 FQGNSA. The CDR3 has 15 residues.

V is TRBV6-1 and J is TRBJ1-2; a weak D match, TRBD1 (6 bases). The CDR3 extends over 14 amino acids. Between the trimmed V and J ends, which lost 8 bases and 8 bases, there was a span of 21 bases. The germline V gene has CDR1 MNHNS and CDR2 SASEGT. As DNA, the CDR3 is TGTGCCAGCCTCCACCCCGGGACAAACAACGGCTACACCTTC. This translates into CASLHPGTNNGYTF.

This clonotype was recorded at least ten times. The V and J genes are TRBV7-8 and TRBJ1-1; a possible D gene is TRBD1 (6 bases). There are 15 residues in the CDR3. Trimming removed 1 base from V and 0 bases from J, with 9 bases in between. Germline lookup yields CDR1 SGHVS and CDR2 FQNEAQ. DNA for the CDR3: TGTGCCAGCAGCTTAGATACAGGGATGAACACTGAAGCTTTCTTT. Encoded protein: CASSLDTGMNTEAFF.

This clonotype was counted between two and nine times. The V call is TRBV6-2 or TRBV6-3, the J call TRBJ2-1, with 8 bases lining up with TRBD2. Germline CDR1 MNHEY, CDR2 SVGEGT. CDR3 size: 14 residues. J gave up 5 bases and V 6 bases, and 6 bases lay outside the gene matches. The CDR3 DNA reads as TGTGCCAGCAGAGCGGGACTAGGAAACAATGAGCAGTTCTTC. Residues: CASRAGLGNNEQFF.

This clonotype counts as medium-sized. This chain joins TRBV5-6 and TRBJ1-1, with D maybe TRBD1 (5 bases). Germline-derived CDR1 and CDR2 are SGHDT and YYEEEE. The CDR3 consists of 12 residues. The V end was cut by 1 base, the J end by 5 bases, with 6 bases between. The CDR3 here is CASSLRGTEAFF. DNA for the CDR3: TGTGCCAGCAGCTTGAGGGGTACTGAAGCTTTCTTT.

The V gene is TRBV5-1, the J gene TRBJ2-3; the D gene is possibly TRBD1 (6 bases). The CDR3 is 16 residues long. Germline CDR1 is SGHRS and CDR2 is YFSETQ. The ends were cut back, 0 bases at V and 0 bases at J, with 11 bases in the middle. The DNA for the CDR3 is TGCGCCAGCAGCTTGGTACGAGACAGGAGCACAGATACGCAGTATTTT. This codes for CASSLVRDRSTDTQYF.

This clonotype turned up a few times. The rearrangement uses TRBV7-2 and TRBJ2-1; 8 bases fit TRBD2. The CDR3 has 14 amino acids. The junction had 6 bases not matched to a gene; V was cut back by 5 bases and J by 6 bases. Germline V gene lookup returns CDR1 SGHTA and CDR2 FQGNSA. The CDR3 loop is CASSPGGAGNEQFF. The CDR3 DNA reads as TGTGCCAGCAGCCCGGGGGGGGCGGGCAATGAGCAGTTCTTC.

The V and J genes are TRBV18 and TRBJ1-3; no clear D. With 1 base removed from V and 3 bases from J, the gap between germline ends came to 4 bases. Germline lookup yields CDR1 KGHSH and CDR2 LQKENI. This CDR3 contains 13 residues. The CDR3 coding sequence is TGTGCCAGCTCACCACAGAGTGGAAACACCATATATTTT. As protein: CASSPQSGNTIYF.

In its sample, this clonotype was seen many times. The rearrangement joins TRBV4-3 to TRBJ2-1; tentative D call: TRBD2 (6 bases). CDR1 is LGHNA and CDR2 is YSLEER in the germline V gene. This CDR3 is built from 13 residues. V lost 0 bases, J lost 7 bases, and 7 bases lay in between. DNA for the CDR3: TGCGCCAGCAGCCAAGAGGGGAGGAATGAGCAGTTCTTC. Protein product: CASSQEGRNEQFF.

This clonotype was seen at least ten times. The chain couples TRBV4-1 to TRBJ2-2; D unclear. Germline lookup yields CDR1 MGHRA and CDR2 YSYEKL. The CDR3 covers 17 residues. Trimming left V 2 bases short and J 0 bases short, with 13 bases between. The CDR3 DNA sequence: TGCGCCAGCAGCCAACCACTTCCGACCACGAACACCGGGGAGCTGTTTTTT. Residues: CASSQPLPTTNTGELFF.

This rearrangement joins TRBV7-9 to TRBJ1-1; D not resolved. The CDR3 is made up of 14 amino acids. Germline assignment: CDR1 SEHNR and CDR2 FQNEAQ (reference sequence). V dropped 1 base and J dropped 1 base, with 7 bases sitting between them. The CDR3 is CASSLESANTEAFF. For the CDR3, the DNA is TGTGCCAGCAGCTTAGAGTCGGCGAACACTGAAGCTTTCTTT.

This chain connects TRBV18 to TRBJ2-7; 9 bases are a match to TRBD1. Germline V gene data show CDR1 as KGHSH and CDR2 as LQKENI. The CDR3 totals 14 residues. V lost 3 bases, J lost 5 bases, and 5 bases stayed unmatched. As DNA, the CDR3 is TGTGCCAGCTCACCTGGGACAGGGAACGACGAGCAGTACTTC. Protein: CASSPGTGNDEQYF.